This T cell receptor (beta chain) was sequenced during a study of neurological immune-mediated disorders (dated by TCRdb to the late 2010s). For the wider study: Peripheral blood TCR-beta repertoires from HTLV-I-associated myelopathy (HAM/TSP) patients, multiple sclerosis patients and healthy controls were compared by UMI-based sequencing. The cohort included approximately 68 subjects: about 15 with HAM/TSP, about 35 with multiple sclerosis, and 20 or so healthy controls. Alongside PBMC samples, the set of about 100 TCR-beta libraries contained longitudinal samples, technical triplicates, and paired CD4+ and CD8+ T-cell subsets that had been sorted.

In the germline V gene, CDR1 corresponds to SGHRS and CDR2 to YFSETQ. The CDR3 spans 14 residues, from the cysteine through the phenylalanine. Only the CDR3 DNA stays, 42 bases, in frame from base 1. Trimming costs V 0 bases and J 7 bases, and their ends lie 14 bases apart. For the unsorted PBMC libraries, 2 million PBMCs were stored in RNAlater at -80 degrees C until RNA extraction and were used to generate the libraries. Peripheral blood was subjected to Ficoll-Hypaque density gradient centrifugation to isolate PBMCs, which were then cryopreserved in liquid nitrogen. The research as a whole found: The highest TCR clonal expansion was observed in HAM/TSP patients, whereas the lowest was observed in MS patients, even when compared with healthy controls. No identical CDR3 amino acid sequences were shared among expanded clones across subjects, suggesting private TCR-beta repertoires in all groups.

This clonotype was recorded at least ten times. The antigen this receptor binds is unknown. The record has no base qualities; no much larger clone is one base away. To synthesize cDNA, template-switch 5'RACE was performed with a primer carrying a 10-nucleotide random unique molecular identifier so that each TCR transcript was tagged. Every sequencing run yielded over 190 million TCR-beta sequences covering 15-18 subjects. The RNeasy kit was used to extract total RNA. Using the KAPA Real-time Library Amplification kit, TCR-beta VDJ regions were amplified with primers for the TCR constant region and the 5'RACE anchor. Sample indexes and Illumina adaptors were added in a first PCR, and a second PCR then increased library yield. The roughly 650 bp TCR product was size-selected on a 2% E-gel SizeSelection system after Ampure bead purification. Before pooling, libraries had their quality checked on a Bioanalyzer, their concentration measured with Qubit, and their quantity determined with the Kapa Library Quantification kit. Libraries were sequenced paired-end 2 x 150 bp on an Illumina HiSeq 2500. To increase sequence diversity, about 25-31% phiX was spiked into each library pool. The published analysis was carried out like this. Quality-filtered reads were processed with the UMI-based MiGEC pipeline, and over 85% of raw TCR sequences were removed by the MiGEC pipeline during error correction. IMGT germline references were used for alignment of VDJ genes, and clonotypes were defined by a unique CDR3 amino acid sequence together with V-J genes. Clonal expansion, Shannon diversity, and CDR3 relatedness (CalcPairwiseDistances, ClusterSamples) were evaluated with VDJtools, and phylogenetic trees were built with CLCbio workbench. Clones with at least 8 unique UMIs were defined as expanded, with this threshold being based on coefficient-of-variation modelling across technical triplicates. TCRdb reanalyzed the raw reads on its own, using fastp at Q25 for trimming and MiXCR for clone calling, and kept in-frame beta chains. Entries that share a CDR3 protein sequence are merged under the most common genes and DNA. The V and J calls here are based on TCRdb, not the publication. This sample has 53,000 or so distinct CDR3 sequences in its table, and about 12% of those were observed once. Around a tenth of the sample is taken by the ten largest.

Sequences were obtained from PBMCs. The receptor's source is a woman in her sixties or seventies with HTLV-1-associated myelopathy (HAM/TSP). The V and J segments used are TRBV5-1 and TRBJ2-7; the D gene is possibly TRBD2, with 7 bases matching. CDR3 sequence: CASSLDARGGEQYF. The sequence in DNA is TGCGCCAGCAGCTTGGATGCCAGGGGAGGGGAGCAGTACTTC.